One and the same sample provided the 5 T cell receptor beta chains below, sequenced in a study of cytomegalovirus exposure and HLA in healthy donors. The study ran its PCR with 60 Vbeta and 13 Jbeta primers. The table came from immunoSEQ multiplex PCR; TCRdb's copy has only in-frame clones and leaves some out. The sample consists of under 300,000 clones, approximately 80% of them appearing once. Sample: PBMCs. The origin of the receptors is a woman between 55 and 75 years old in good health and CMV-seropositive.

The chain joins TRBV6-6 to TRBJ1-2; D remains unclear. CDR1 and CDR2 from the germline V gene are MNHNY and SVGAGI (reference sequence). V lost 0 bases to trimming and J lost 4 bases, with 9 bases between them. CDR3 length equals 14 residues. The chain's CDR3 is CASSYSRESYGYTF. In DNA form, the CDR3 reads TGTGCCAGCAGTTACTCCCGGGAAAGCTATGGCTACACCTTC.

This clone came up once. The rearrangement links TRBV6-6 to TRBJ1-5; 7 positions match TRBD1. The germline gives CDR1 MNHNY, CDR2 SVGAGI (reference sequence). The CDR3 sequence is 15 residues long. The ends lost 7 bases at V and 5 bases at J; junction bases unmatched: 11. This chain's CDR3 is CASNRRRTGDQPQHF. For the CDR3, the DNA is TGTGCCAGCAACAGACGGAGGACAGGAGATCAGCCCCAGCATTTT.

This chain joins TRBV7-9 and TRBJ1-2; TRBD1 agrees at 9 bases. V dropped 5 bases and J dropped 1; count of bases not matched to a gene: 14. In germline, CDR1 is SEHNR, CDR2 FQNEAQ (reference sequence). This CDR3 has 18 residues. This CDR3 reads CASSKTYRGLLSNYGYTF. Written as DNA, the CDR3 is TGTGCCAGCAGCAAAACCTACAGGGGGCTTCTTAGTAACTATGGCTACACCTTC.

The gene calls are TRBV5-1 and TRBJ2-7; D uncertain. CDR3 length equals 14 residues. V was trimmed by 0 bases and J by 2 bases, leaving 9 bases between them. Germline CDR1 is SGHRS and CDR2 is YFSETQ. The CDR3 loop reads CASSLVTATYEQYF. The CDR3, as DNA: TGCGCCAGCAGCTTGGTCACTGCTACCTACGAGCAGTACTTC.

This clone has a handful of counts. The V and J genes are TRBV6-1 and TRBJ1-5; 9 bases map to TRBD1. The CDR3 runs 15 residues. Germline CDR1 is MNHNS and CDR2 is SASEGT. V dropped 10 bases and J dropped 7; count of bases not matched to a gene: 14. The DNA for the CDR3 is TGTGCCATCCAAAAGGGGGGACAGGGACGGCAGCCCCAGCATTTT. Residues: CAIQKGGQGRQPQHF.